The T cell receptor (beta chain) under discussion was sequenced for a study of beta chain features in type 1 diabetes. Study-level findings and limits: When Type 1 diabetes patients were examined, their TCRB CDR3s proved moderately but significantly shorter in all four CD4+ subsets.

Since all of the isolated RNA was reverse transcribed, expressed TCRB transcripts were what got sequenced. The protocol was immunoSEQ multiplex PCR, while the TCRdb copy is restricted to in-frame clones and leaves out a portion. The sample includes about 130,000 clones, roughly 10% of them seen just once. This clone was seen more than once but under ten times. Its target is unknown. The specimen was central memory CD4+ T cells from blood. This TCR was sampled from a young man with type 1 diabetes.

The CDR3 reads CSVRGTDTQYF. The CDR3 coding sequence is TGCAGCGTTCGGGGCACAGATACGCAGTATTTT. This chain connects TRBV29-1 to TRBJ2-3; D remains unclear. Germline-derived CDR1 and CDR2 are SQVTM and ANQGSEA. Trimming pared 5 bases from V and 1 base from J, leaving 4 bases between. This CDR3 spans 11 amino acids.